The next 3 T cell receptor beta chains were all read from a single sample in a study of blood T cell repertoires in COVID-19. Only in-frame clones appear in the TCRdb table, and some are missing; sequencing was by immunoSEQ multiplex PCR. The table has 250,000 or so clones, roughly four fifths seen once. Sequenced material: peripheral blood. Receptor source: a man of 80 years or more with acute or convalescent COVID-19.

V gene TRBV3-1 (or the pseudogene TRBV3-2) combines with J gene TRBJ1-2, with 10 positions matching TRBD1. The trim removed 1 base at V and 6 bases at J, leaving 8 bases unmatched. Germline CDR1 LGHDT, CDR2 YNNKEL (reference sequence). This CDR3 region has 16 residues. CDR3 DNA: TGTGCCAGCAGCCAAGTCAGTCCCGGGACAGGGGATGGCTACACCTTC. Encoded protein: CASSQVSPGTGDGYTF.

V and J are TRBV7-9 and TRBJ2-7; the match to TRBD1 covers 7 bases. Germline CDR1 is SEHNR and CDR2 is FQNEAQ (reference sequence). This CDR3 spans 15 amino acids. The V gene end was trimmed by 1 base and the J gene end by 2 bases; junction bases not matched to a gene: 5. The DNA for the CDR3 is TGTGCCAGCAGCTTAGGTTGGGACAGAGCCTACGAGCAGTACTTC. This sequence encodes CASSLGWDRAYEQYF.

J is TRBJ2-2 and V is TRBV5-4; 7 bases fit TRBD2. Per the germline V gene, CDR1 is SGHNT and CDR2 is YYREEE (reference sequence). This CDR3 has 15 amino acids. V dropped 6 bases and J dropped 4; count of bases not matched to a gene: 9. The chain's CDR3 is CASTRSGQGTGELFF. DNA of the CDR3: TGTGCCAGCACCCGTAGCGGGCAGGGCACCGGGGAGCTGTTTTTT. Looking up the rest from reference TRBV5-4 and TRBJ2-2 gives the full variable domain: ETGVTQSPTHLIKTRGQQVTLRCSSQSGHNTVSWYQQALGQGPQFIFQYYREEENGRGNFPPRFSGLQFPNYSSELNVNALELDDSALYLCASTRSGQGTGELFFGEGSRLTVL.